This TCR beta chain was sequenced during a study of OX40 agonist ivuxolimab in advanced cancers. The germline V gene has CDR1 MNHNS and CDR2 SASEGT. V trimming: 7 bases; J trimming: 8 bases; junction bases outside the gene matches: 6. The CDR3 loop spans 12 amino acids. TCRdb keeps only in-frame clones here, not all; method: immunoSEQ multiplex PCR. Of around 70,000 clones listed, around 85% are singletons. The source was CD4+ or CD8+ T cells sorted from blood, collected in a trial of the OX40 agonist ivuxolimab. The receptor comes from an adult with an advanced solid tumor such as melanoma, head and neck, liver or kidney cancer. The genes are TRBV6-1 and TRBJ1-2, with TRBD1 matching over 8 bases. CDR3 nucleotide sequence: TGTGCCAGCAAGACAGGGGACTGGGGCTACACCTTC. This encodes CASKTGDWGYTF.